A selection of T cell receptor beta chains follows, all from one sample in a study of blood T cells in healthy people across ages. TCRdb re-called the 5' RACE reads with MiXCR, one entry per CDR3 protein. The data hold about 750,000 distinct CDR3 sequences, with about 53% observed a single time. What was sequenced was blood. Receptor source: a man of 80 years or more in good health. CDR3s include the opening cysteine and the closing phenylalanine or tryptophan. Fields, in order: D gene, clone size, V gene, J gene, CDR3 DNA, CDR3 protein. A D gene is named only where the DNA matches it firmly. Part of the rows lack a size; the others show once, few, many or a class for expanded clones.

TRBD1	.	TRBV27	TRBJ2-7	TGTGCCAGCAGTTTAAAGGGGACAGACGAGTACGAGCAGTACTTC	CASSLKGTDEYEQYF
.	.	TRBV21-1	TRBJ2-3	TGTGCCAGCAACCGGGAAAGACACAGAGACGCGTATTTT	CASNRERHRDAYF
.	.	TRBV7-3	TRBJ2-5	TGTGCCAGCAGCTTGACGGGACTAGAGACCCAGTACTTC	CASSLTGLETQYF
TRBD1	.	TRBV7-9	TRBJ2-4	TGTGCCAGCAGCCGGGGACAGGAAACAAGTGAGCAGTACTTC	CASSRGQETSEQYF
TRBD2	.	TRBV12-3/TRBV12-4	TRBJ2-7	TGTGCCAGCAGTTTCCCGCTAGCGGGTAACAATGAGCAGTACTTC	CASSFPLAGNNEQYF
.	.	TRBV7-2	TRBJ1-2	TGTGCCAGCAGCTTAGACAATTTCGGTGGCTACACCTTC	CASSLDNFGGYTF
.	once	TRBV9	TRBJ2-5	TGTGCCAGCAGCGTAGGTCAAGCGGAGCCCCAAGGGACCCAGTACTTC	CASSVGQAEPQGTQYF
.	.	TRBV3-1	TRBJ2-7	TGTGCCAGCAGCCAACGCGCGGGAACCTACGAGCAGTACTTC	CASSQRAGTYEQYF
.	few	TRBV12-3/TRBV12-4	TRBJ1-4	TGTGCCAGCAGATCCGGGATAGGGAATGAAAAACTGTTTTTT	CASRSGIGNEKLFF
TRBD1	.	TRBV24-1	TRBJ2-7	TGTGCCACCAGTGATCGGACAGGGTTGCGCGAGCAGTACTTC	CATSDRTGLREQYF
TRBD2	.	TRBV27	TRBJ2-3	TGTGCCAGCCGAGTGACTAGCAGTTACACAGATACGCAGTATTTT	CASRVTSSYTDTQYF
.	.	TRBV6-2/TRBV6-3	TRBJ2-2	TGTGCCAGCAGAACCGGACAGACGAACACCGGGGAGCTGTTTTTT	CASRTGQTNTGELFF
TRBD1	.	TRBV28	TRBJ1-5	TGTGCCAGCAGCCACCCTACCGGGACAGGGGGAAGGCCCCAGCATTTT	CASSHPTGTGGRPQHF
.	few	TRBV20-1	TRBJ2-5	TGCAGTGCTATTAGGGAGACCCAGTACTTC	CSAIRETQYF
TRBD1	few	TRBV27	TRBJ2-4	TGTGCCAGCCGCTTCCACCGGACAGGGGAATTAAACATTCAGTACTTC	CASRFHRTGELNIQYF
.	few	TRBV29-1	TRBJ2-1	TGCAGCGTTTCGTGGGGAGATGAGCAGTTCTTC	CSVSWGDEQFF
.	.	TRBV10-3	TRBJ2-7	TGTGCGCTTTCGGCAGGGCTAAACTACGAGCAGTACTTC	CALSAGLNYEQYF
.	.	TRBV29-1	TRBJ1-2	TGCAGCGCGATACAGGCAGGGTCAGGCTATGGCTACACCTTC	CSAIQAGSGYGYTF
TRBD1	.	TRBV28	TRBJ1-1	TGTGCCAGCAGGTTGACAGGGTGGGGGACTGAAGCTTTCTTT	CASRLTGWGTEAFF
.	few	TRBV20-1	TRBJ1-1	TGCAGTGCCTATTCGGACAGCTGGTTTTCGGGAACTTTCTTT	CSAYSDSWFSGTFF
.	few	TRBV20-1	TRBJ2-7	TGCAGTGCTAGAGACCCCCGGGGCAGGGCCTACGAGCAGTACTTC	CSARDPRGRAYEQYF
.	.	TRBV5-1	TRBJ2-5	TGCGCCAGCAGCCCCGGAGGTATCCAGGAGCAGTACTTC	CASSPGGIQEQYF
.	.	TRBV5-1	TRBJ2-5	TGCGCCAGCAGCTTGTACCACGGGCAGGGCGAGACCCAGTACTTC	CASSLYHGQGETQYF
TRBD2	.	TRBV20-1	TRBJ2-1	TGCAGTGCTAGAGATCCGACTAGCGGATACAATGAGCAGTTCTTC	CSARDPTSGYNEQFF
.	.	TRBV7-2	TRBJ2-5	TGTGCCAGCAGCTCCCGACAGGGCGGGGTGGGAGAGACCCAGTACTTC	CASSSRQGGVGETQYF
TRBD2	.	TRBV3-1	TRBJ2-1	TGTGCCAGCAGCAGACGAGCGGGAGGGCCAGGCAATGAGCAGTTCTTC	CASSRRAGGPGNEQFF
.	few	TRBV6-6	TRBJ2-5	TGTGCCAGCAGTTACTCGGGGGGAGATCCACAAGAGACCCAGTACTTC	CASSYSGGDPQETQYF
TRBD1	.	TRBV6-6	TRBJ1-1	TGTGCCAGCAGTCCTCGGACAGGCGAGTGGGCTTTCTTT	CASSPRTGEWAFF
TRBD2	once	TRBV18	TRBJ2-3	TGTGCCAGCTCACCTCTAGCGGGAGGTCTCACAGATACGCAGTATTTT	CASSPLAGGLTDTQYF
.	.	TRBV4-2	TRBJ1-5	TGTGCCAGCAGCCAACGGGGTAATAGCAATCAGCCCCAGCATTTT	CASSQRGNSNQPQHF
.	.	TRBV2	TRBJ1-2	TGTGCCAGCAGTGAAGCAGGCAGGGTGAGTGGCTACACCTTC	CASSEAGRVSGYTF
.	.	TRBV29-1	TRBJ1-2	TGCAGCGTTTCAGGTCGGATTAAAAATGGCTACACCTTC	CSVSGRIKNGYTF
.	once	TRBV24-1	TRBJ2-3	TGTGCCACCAGTGATCACACTAGTTTCGCAGATACGCAGTATTTT	CATSDHTSFADTQYF
.	.	TRBV5-1	TRBJ1-2	TGCGCCAGCAGACGGATCTTCGGCTACACCTTC	CASRRIFGYTF
TRBD1	.	TRBV7-9	TRBJ2-1	TGTGCCAGCAGATGGGACAGAATCTCCTACAATGAGCAGTTCTTC	CASRWDRISYNEQFF